The clone carrying this TCR beta chain has just a few counts. As to treatment: oral pan-JAK inhibitor, 5-10 mg twice daily. This record comes from a study of CD8+ T cells in alopecia areata. The authors extracted RNA and reverse transcribed it into cDNA as the sequencing template. Clones were read by immunoSEQ multiplex PCR, and TCRdb kept only the in-frame ones, dropping some. Of 180,000 or so clones in the sample, roughly 50% were seen once. CDR3 size: 15 residues. The V segment lost 5 bases and the J segment 3 bases; nucleotides outside the gene matches: 5. The germline V gene encodes CDR1 SGHVS and CDR2 FQNEAQ.

Sequences were derived from CD8+ T cells sorted from blood, sampled at week 24, from a patient treated with tofacitinib. The genes are TRBV7-8 and TRBJ2-1; 9 bases line up with TRBD1. This TCR was recovered from a human donor with alopecia areata. CDR3 in DNA: TGTGCCAGCAGCCTGCGGACAGGGGACTACAATGAGCAGTTCTTC. It specifies CASSLRTGDYNEQFF.